A selection of T cell receptor beta chains follows, all from one sample in a study of OX40 agonist ivuxolimab in advanced cancers. Here immunoSEQ multiplex PCR was the method, and the copy in TCRdb shows in-frame clones only, minus some. The sample contains tens of thousands of clones, 75% to 85% of which appear only once. Sequenced here: CD4+ or CD8+ T cells sorted from blood, sampled in a trial of the OX40 agonist ivuxolimab. All receptors derive from an adult with an advanced solid tumor such as melanoma, head and neck, liver or kidney cancer. Each CDR3 is given with its conserved first and last residue. D genes are given only for firm matches. Clone size appears in some rows only: once, few, many, or a class for an expanded clone.

>TRBJ1-1|once|TRBV6-5|.
TGTGCCAGCAGTTACTCGGGGTTAGGAGCGACTGAAGCTTTCTTT
CASSYSGLGATEAFF
>TRBJ1-1|.|TRBV5-1|TRBD1
TGCGCCAGCAGCTTAGGGGACAGACAAAACACTGAAGCTTTCTTT
CASSLGDRQNTEAFF
>TRBJ2-5|.|TRBV27|.
TGTGCCAGCAGTTTAGGGCAGGGCCAAGAGACCCAGTACTTC
CASSLGQGQETQYF
>TRBJ2-3|.|TRBV7-6|.
TGTGCCAGCAGCGCCTCTAGCACAGATACGCAGTATTTT
CASSASSTDTQYF
>TRBJ1-2|.|TRBV5-1|TRBD1
TGCGCCAGCAGCTTGTTGTCGGGACAGGGAGGATATGGCTACACCTTC
CASSLLSGQGGYGYTF
>TRBJ2-5|.|TRBV4-2|TRBD2
TGTGCCAGCAGCCGTACTAGCGGGGGTGAGACCCAGTACTTC
CASSRTSGGETQYF
>TRBJ1-3|few|TRBV21-1|.
TGTGCCAGCAGCAAAGAGGCAGGGCTCTTCTCTGGAAACACCATATATTTT
CASSKEAGLFSGNTIYF
>TRBJ2-1|.|TRBV7-6|TRBD2
TGTGCCAGCAGCTTAGTTGCGGGGGGCTACAATGAGCAGTTCTTC
CASSLVAGGYNEQFF
>TRBJ1-6|.|TRBV9|.
TGTGCCAGCAGCGTAGAAGGGAACATAATTAATTCACCCCTCCACTTT
CASSVEGNIINSPLHF
>TRBJ2-5|.|TRBV29-1|TRBD2
TGCAGCGTTCGGGCGGGGGGGAAAGAGACCCAGTACTTC
CSVRAGGKETQYF
>TRBJ1-6|.|TRBV7-9|.
TGTGCCAGCAGCCAAAGAGGGGAGAGTGCTTCACCCCTCCACTTT
CASSQRGESASPLHF
>TRBJ2-5|.|TRBV5-1|.
TGCGCCAGCAGCTTGGCCCCGGTCTCTAAAGAGACCCAGTACTTC
CASSLAPVSKETQYF
>TRBJ1-2|.|TRBV30|TRBD1
TGTGCCTGGAGCCGGGACAGGGGTAACTATGGCTACACCTTC
CAWSRDRGNYGYTF
>TRBJ1-2|few|TRBV7-9|TRBD1
TGTGCCAGCAGTTTCGACAGGGAAGGAGGCTACACCTTC
CASSFDREGGYTF
>TRBJ1-1|.|TRBV6-6|TRBD1
TGTGCCAGCAGTTACAGCAGGGGGCGTTTGGGCACTGAAGCTTTCTTT
CASSYSRGRLGTEAFF
>TRBJ1-1|.|TRBV6-5|.
TGTGCCAGCAACGGGGGAACGGGTGAAGCTTTCTTT
CASNGGTGEAFF
>TRBJ1-4|.|TRBV5-1|.
TGCGCCAGCAGCACCCTCAGGGGAAAGGGTGAAAAACTGTTTTTT
CASSTLRGKGEKLFF
>TRBJ2-6|once|TRBV14|.
TGTGCCAGCAGCCATCCGGGGTCCTCTGGGGCCAACGTCCTGACTTTC
CASSHPGSSGANVLTF
>TRBJ2-7|.|TRBV6-1|TRBD1
TGTGCCAGCAGTGCCGGGGACAGGGTGAAGGGGCAGTACTTC
CASSAGDRVKGQYF
>TRBJ1-1|.|TRBV18|TRBD1
TGTGCCAGCTCACCCGACAGGGAGGACACTGAAGCTTTCTTT
CASSPDREDTEAFF
>TRBJ1-4|.|TRBV19|.
TGTGCCAGTAGGGTTGGAACTAATGAAAAACTGTTTTTT
CASRVGTNEKLFF
>TRBJ2-5|.|TRBV5-1|.
TGCGCCAGCAGCCGGGCAGGAGGAGAGACCCAGTACTTC
CASSRAGGETQYF
>TRBJ1-4|.|TRBV11-2|TRBD1
TGTGCCAGCAGCAAACAGGGGTTCCCTAATGAAAAACTGTTTTTT
CASSKQGFPNEKLFF
>TRBJ1-2|once|TRBV7-8|TRBD1
TGTGCCTGCGGACAGGGCTCCTATGGCTACACCTTC
CACGQGSYGYTF
>TRBJ2-7|.|TRBV4-1|.
TGCGCCAGCAGCCAAGAGAGCCCCGACATCTCCTACGAGCAGTACTTC
CASSQESPDISYEQYF
>TRBJ1-6|.|TRBV7-9|.
TGTGCCAGCAGCCCGGACGAGGCCCATAATTCACCCCTCCACTTT
CASSPDEAHNSPLHF
>TRBJ1-5|.|TRBV2|.
TGTGCCAGCGGAGAGGCGCTTAGCAATCAGCCCCAGCATTTT
CASGEALSNQPQHF
>TRBJ1-5|once|TRBV2|.
TGTGCCAGCACGCAAGAGGGGGGTAATCAGCCCCAGCATTTT
CASTQEGGNQPQHF
>TRBJ1-3|once|TRBV5-1|.
TGCGCCAGCAGCCCAGGGAGCTCTGGAAACACCATATATTTT
CASSPGSSGNTIYF
>TRBJ1-1|.|TRBV7-2|.
TGTGCCAGCAGCCCCAGGGTTTGGATGGGCACTGAAGCTTTCTTT
CASSPRVWMGTEAFF
>TRBJ2-3|.|TRBV7-6|TRBD2
TGTGCCAGCAGCTTAGTGACTAGCGGGAGCACAGATACGCAGTATTTT
CASSLVTSGSTDTQYF
>TRBJ1-1|.|TRBV5-8|.
TGTGCCAGCAGCGATTGGGGGGTTGGGACTGAAGCTTTCTTT
CASSDWGVGTEAFF
>TRBJ1-4|.|TRBV25-1|TRBD1
TGTGCCAGCAGTAGAGGACAAGGGGGCGTTACCTATAATGAAAAACTGTTTTTT
CASSRGQGGVTYNEKLFF
>TRBJ2-1|.|TRBV25-1|.
TGTGCCAGCAGTGACCCGCCAGGGGCTTGGGACAATGAGCAGTTCTTC
CASSDPPGAWDNEQFF
>TRBJ2-4|.|TRBV28|.
TGTGCCAGCAGTTCTCCCCTCCCGACAGCGCCGAACATTCAGTACTTC
CASSSPLPTAPNIQYF
>TRBJ2-7|.|TRBV4-1|TRBD1
TGCGCCAGCAGCCAAGGACAGGGACACAGACCGATCTCCTACGAGCAGTACTTC
CASSQGQGHRPISYEQYF
>TRBJ2-5|.|TRBV9|TRBD2
TGTGCCAGCAGCGTGGGATTAGCGGGGGGGCCCCAAGAGACCCAGTACTTC
CASSVGLAGGPQETQYF